What follows are 15 T cell receptor beta chains derived from one specimen sequenced in a study of T cell repertoires and HLA-DP antigens. Sequencing used immunoSEQ multiplex PCR; TCRdb keeps in-frame clones, though not all of them. This sample has 65,000 to 90,000 clones, with roughly 78% found just once. The antigens of these receptors remain unknown. The material sequenced was CD4+ T cells from PBMCs. Receptor source: a man aged 55 to 70 in good health and CMV-seronegative.

J is TRBJ2-7 and V is TRBV13, with 11 bases aligning to TRBD1. The CDR3 totals 16 residues. V was pared by 0 bases and J by 5 bases, with 6 bases of the junction left unmatched. The germline gives CDR1 PRHDT, CDR2 FYEKMQ (reference sequence). The CDR3 protein is CASSLGPGQGADEQYV. The DNA for the CDR3 is TGTGCCAGCAGCTTAGGCCCTGGACAGGGGGCGGACGAGCAGTACGTC.

This clone was detected once. V usage is TRBV10-1 and J usage is TRBJ1-1; possible D gene TRBD1, 5 bases. This CDR3 contains 14 residues. CDR1 and CDR2 (germline): WNHNN, SYGVQD (reference sequence). V lost 6 bases to trimming and J lost 7 bases, with 18 bases between them. The CDR3 here is CASSSSGAALEAFF. The CDR3 nucleotides read TGCGCCAGCAGCAGCAGTGGGGCAGCTCTTGAAGCTTTCTTT.

The chain couples TRBV2 to TRBJ2-5, with a weak D call TRBD2 (6 bases). Deletions cut 6 bases from V and 2 bases from J, with 13 bases between. CDR1 and CDR2 (germline): SNHLY, FYNNEI. This CDR3 contains 14 residues. The chain's CDR3 is CASRGPAGQETQYF. Written as DNA, the CDR3 is TGTGCCAGCAGGGGTCCAGCGGGTCAAGAGACCCAGTACTTC.

V usage is TRBV29-1 and J usage is TRBJ1-1; maybe TRBD1 (6 bases). The CDR3 is 14 residues long. CDR1 and CDR2 from the germline V gene are SQVTM and ANQGSEA. Between the trimmed V and J ends, which lost 4 bases and 2 bases, there was a span of 14 bases. The CDR3 protein is CSVAVSGGNTEAFF. In nucleotides, the CDR3 is TGCAGCGTTGCAGTTTCCGGGGGCAACACTGAAGCTTTCTTT.

The CDR3 sequence is CASSQDPRPDRHDRYGYTF. As DNA, the CDR3 is TGCGCCAGCAGCCAAGATCCCAGGCCGGACAGGCATGACCGCTATGGCTACACCTTC. The V and J genes are TRBV4-1 and TRBJ1-2; 7 bases are a match to TRBD1. Trimming removed 0 bases from V and 4 bases from J; junction bases left unmatched: 17. CDR3 length: 19 residues. CDR1 and CDR2 from the germline V gene are MGHRA and YSYEKL.

V gene TRBV19 combines with J gene TRBJ2-4, with 7 bases identical to TRBD1. Germline CDR1 LNHDA, CDR2 SQIVND (reference sequence). The CDR3 extends over 13 amino acids. The V and J ends lost 6 bases and 8 bases, in that order; junction bases with no gene match: 7. This CDR3 reads CASSRQGDDIQYF. CDR3 nucleotides: TGTGCCAGTAGCCGTCAGGGGGATGACATTCAGTACTTC.

The chain couples TRBV6-6 to TRBJ2-7; 14 nucleotides align to TRBD2. Trimming at V came to 5 bases and at J to 1 base, leaving 1 base not matched to a gene. The CDR3 is made up of 15 amino acids. Germline assignment: CDR1 MNHNY and CDR2 SVGAGI (reference sequence). CDR3 amino acids: CASSRLAGGSYEQYV. CDR3 in DNA: TGTGCCAGCAGTAGACTAGCGGGAGGGTCCTACGAGCAGTACGTC.

The genes are TRBV14 and TRBJ2-7; 8 bases match TRBD2. From germline, CDR1 is SGHDN and CDR2 FVKESK. The CDR3 has 14 residues. V lost 3 bases to trimming and J lost 6 bases; unmatched junction nucleotides: 7. In nucleotides, the CDR3 is TGTGCCAGCAGCCAGCGGACTAGCCTCTCCGAGCAGTACGTC. Translating it yields CASSQRTSLSEQYV.

The rearrangement links TRBV10-2 to TRBJ2-5; 10 bases map to TRBD2. This CDR3 has 17 residues. CDR1 is WSHSY, CDR2 SAAADI, per germline. The V segment lost 0 bases and the J segment 5 bases; nucleotides outside the gene matches: 9. The CDR3 reads CASSESLAGAAGETQYF. CDR3 in DNA: TGCGCCAGCAGTGAGTCGCTAGCGGGGGCCGCCGGGGAGACCCAGTACTTC.

The chain links TRBV5-8 to TRBJ1-5, with 8 bases fitting TRBD1. There are 16 residues in the CDR3. Germline V gene data show CDR1 as SGHTS and CDR2 as YDEGEE. Trimming removed 4 bases from V and 0 bases from J; junction bases left unmatched: 6. CDR3 sequence (DNA): TGTGCCAGCAGCCGCTACAGGGGGAATAGCAATCAGCCCCAGCATTTT. Protein product: CASSRYRGNSNQPQHF.

The rearrangement uses TRBV7-2 and TRBJ1-6, with D tentatively TRBD1 (6 bases). The germline V gene has CDR1 SGHTA and CDR2 FQGNSA. The V end lost 5 bases, the J end lost 4 bases, and 12 bases lay between the germline ends. This CDR3 has 15 amino acids. CDR3 nucleotides: TGTGCCAGCAGCCCTCAGGGGCAGTATAATTCACCCCTCCACTTT. This translates into CASSPQGQYNSPLHF.

The table lists this clone with a few counts. The chain recombines TRBV29-1 with TRBJ2-7, with 9 bases matching TRBD1. Germline lookup yields CDR1 SQVTM and CDR2 ANQGSEA. J was trimmed by 2 bases and V by 2 bases; bases with no gene match: 7. The CDR3 totals 15 residues. CDR3 DNA sequence: TGCAGCGTTGAATATCTGGGGACAGGGACCTACGAGCAGTACTTC. The encoded protein is CSVEYLGTGTYEQYF.

V usage is TRBV14 and J usage is TRBJ2-7; D is ambiguous. This CDR3 has 13 residues. Germline V lookup: CDR1 SGHDN, CDR2 FVKESK. Trimming left V 1 base short and J 6 bases short, with 10 bases between. The CDR3 is CASSQVRSGEQYF. The CDR3 nucleotides read TGTGCCAGCAGCCAAGTTAGGTCCGGCGAGCAGTACTTC.

The count of this clone is one. The chain combines TRBV9 with TRBJ2-1; D might be TRBD2 (5 bases). Trimming removed 4 bases at V and 9 bases at J, with 14 bases between. Germline V gives CDR1 SGDLS, CDR2 YYNGEE. The CDR3 extends over 13 amino acids. CDR3 region: CASSPGPLAEQFF. The CDR3 DNA reads TGTGCCAGCAGCCCTGGACCCCTAGCTGAGCAGTTCTTC.

The genes are TRBV11-3 and TRBJ2-3, with D perhaps being TRBD1 or TRBD2 (5 bases each). Germline V gene data show CDR1 as SGHNT and CDR2 as YENEEA. V was shortened by 5 bases and J by 6 bases, with 9 bases between the two germline ends. The CDR3 has 12 amino acids. CDR3 protein: CASSVRDDTQYF. The CDR3 coding sequence is TGTGCCAGCAGCGTCAGGGACGATACGCAGTATTTT.